The clone carrying this TCR beta chain was seen a single time. The source of the sample is a study of blood T cell repertoires in COVID-19. Background on the study: Acute-phase and convalescent COVID-19 samples originated in the United States, Italy and Spain. T cells, B-cell-depleted T cells, or PBMCs provided the cDNA or gDNA that served as material.

Germline trimming cut 0 bases from V and 1 base from J; bases unmatched to any gene: 3. The germline V gene has CDR1 SGHRS and CDR2 YFSETQ. This CDR3 has 15 residues. Original processing methods: Using reference gene primer amplification, nucleated cell counts were estimated. The table came from immunoSEQ multiplex PCR; TCRdb's copy has only in-frame clones and leaves some out. V and J calls and clone size are those listed in that table; D and trimming were worked out from the DNA. The data hold tens of thousands of clones, with approximately 91% observed a single time. This sequence was found in a man in his 60s with acute or convalescent COVID-19. The sequenced material came from peripheral blood. The rearrangement links TRBV5-1 to TRBJ1-2, with 7 bases fitting TRBD1. This chain's CDR3 is CASSLVRGVNYGYTF. The CDR3 nucleotides are TGCGCCAGCAGCTTGGTCAGGGGGGTTAACTATGGCTACACCTTC. The complete variable domain, with remaining parts taken from reference TRBV5-1 and TRBJ1-2, reads KAGVTQTPRYLIKTRGQQVTLSCSPISGHRSVSWYQQTPGQGLQFLFEYFSETQRNKGNFPGRFSGRQFSNSRSEMNVSTLELGDSALYLCASSLVRGVNYGYTFGSGTRLTVV.